This entry features one T cell receptor (beta chain) sequence. As yet, its antigen is unknown. The CDR3 totals 14 residues. V was clipped by 4 bases and J by 10 bases; unmatched bases: 11. Germline CDR1 is SGDLS and CDR2 is YYNGEE. This sample is part of a study of cytomegalovirus exposure and HLA in healthy donors. Study-wide results and limits: According to an earlier analysis, most TCR beta V segments yielded productive rearrangements about 87% or about 30% of the time. The study dropped some indistinguishable V segments, TRBV6-2 and TRBV6-3 among them. It was reported that the classifier diagnosed cytomegalovirus status with high specificity and sensitivity in both the original and validation cohorts.

The PCR contained 60 Vbeta and 13 Jbeta primers. Profiled with immunoSEQ multiplex PCR; TCRdb holds only in-frame clones, not every one. Here the sample table reports almost 35,000 clones. Source material: PBMCs. The clonotype originates from a woman between 35 and 50 years old in good health and CMV-seropositive. The rearrangement uses TRBV9 and TRBJ2-3, with 8 bases that match TRBD2. The CDR3 reads CASSLAGSPEAQYF. CDR3 in DNA: TGTGCCAGCAGCTTAGCGGGGAGCCCCGAGGCGCAGTATTTT.